Presented here are 8 T cell receptor beta chains from one specimen sequenced in a study of shared T cell receptors in the human thymus. Assay used: immunoSEQ multiplex PCR; TCRdb lists only in-frame clones, some missing. The sample carries 700,000 to 750,000 clones, approximately 85% recorded once. This same sample was also taken into another study, of human thymus T cells.

Sequenced material: thymocytes. The receptor set was obtained from a girl younger than two with a congenital heart defect.

The V gene is TRBV7-9, the J gene TRBJ1-1; maybe TRBD1 (6 bases). Germline assignment: CDR1 SEHNR and CDR2 FQNEAQ (reference sequence). The CDR3 loop spans 14 amino acids. V lost 10 bases, J lost 0 bases, and 15 bases lay in between. The CDR3 nucleotides read TGTGCCATTCACAGGGATGCGGTGAACACTGAAGCTTTCTTT. It specifies CAIHRDAVNTEAFF.

The chain combines TRBV6-6 with TRBJ2-1, with D possibly matching TRBD2 (5 bases). The CDR3 consists of 16 residues. Trimming stripped 2 bases from V and 4 bases from J, with 15 bases between. The V gene's germline CDR1 is MNHNY and CDR2 SVGAGI (reference sequence). The CDR3 loop reads CASSYQDSFHYNEQFF. In nucleotides, the CDR3 is TGTGCCAGCAGTTACCAGGACTCCTTCCATTACAATGAGCAGTTCTTC.

This clone showed up just a few times. The V call is TRBV9, the J call TRBJ1-2; perhaps TRBD1 as D (5 bases). The V end was cut by 1 base, the J end by 1 base, with 14 bases between. Germline V gene sequence: CDR1 SGDLS, CDR2 YYNGEE. CDR3 length: 16 amino acids. CDR3 region: CASSVWGGWRNYGYTF. The CDR3 region has the DNA TGTGCCAGCAGCGTATGGGGGGGGTGGCGTAACTATGGCTACACCTTC.

The chain joins TRBV14 to TRBJ1-2, with 7 nucleotides matching TRBD1. V shed 4 bases and J 4 bases; nucleotides not matched to a gene: 6. Germline CDR1 and CDR2: SGHDN and FVKESK. CDR3 length: 14 amino acids. For the CDR3, the DNA is TGTGCCAGCAGCCGGGACAGCCATTTCTATGGCTACACCTTC. It translates to CASSRDSHFYGYTF.

The chain uses TRBV6-1 and TRBJ1-4, with 8 bases matching TRBD1. CDR3 size: 17 residues. J was trimmed by 3 bases and V by 4 bases; bases with no gene match: 10. The germline CDR1 and CDR2 sequences are MNHNS and SASEGT. CDR3 nucleotide sequence: TGTGCCAGCAGTGGACGGACAGGGACGGATTCTAATGAAAAACTGTTTTTT. It translates to CASSGRTGTDSNEKLFF.

This chain uses TRBV7-9 with TRBJ2-3; no clear D. Germline CDR1 is SEHNR and CDR2 is FQNEAQ (reference sequence). The CDR3 is 15 residues long. The V end was cut by 5 bases, the J end by 1 base, with 13 bases between. The chain's CDR3 is CASSSLRVRTDTQYF. CDR3 DNA: TGTGCCAGCAGCAGTCTCCGGGTCCGCACAGATACGCAGTATTTT.

The chain is built from TRBV6-1 and TRBJ1-1, with D perhaps matching TRBD1 (5 bases). V lost 1 base and J lost 2, with 14 bases in between. This CDR3 has 16 amino acids. Per germline, CDR1 MNHNS and CDR2 SASEGT. DNA of the CDR3: TGTGCCAGCAGTGAAGAGTCGGCAGGGTTAAACACTGAAGCTTTCTTT. Translation gives CASSEESAGLNTEAFF.

V usage is TRBV5-6 and J usage is TRBJ2-4, with D perhaps matching TRBD2 (5 bases). Trimming took 0 bases from V and 2 from J, leaving 12 bases between them. The germline V gene has CDR1 SGHDT and CDR2 YYEEEE. The CDR3 contains 16 residues. CDR3 protein: CASSLVRGGSKNIQYF. The DNA of the CDR3 is TGTGCCAGCAGCTTGGTCCGGGGTGGGTCCAAAAACATTCAGTACTTC.